What follows describes a single T cell receptor beta chain. Its antigen is not known. Per germline, CDR1 PRHDT and CDR2 FYEKMQ (reference sequence). V was shortened by 0 bases and J by 0 bases, with 5 bases between the two germline ends. This CDR3 has 14 residues. The protocol was immunoSEQ multiplex PCR, while the TCRdb copy is restricted to in-frame clones and leaves out a portion. The sample includes more than 45,000 clones, around 73% of them seen just once. This sample was included in a study of PD-1 blockade in classical Hodgkin lymphoma. Every patient had relapsed following autologous stem cell transplantation, and cohorts differed in brentuximab vedotin exposure. Overall study findings and caveats: When set against healthy donors, newly diagnosed patients were reported to show lower baseline TCR diversity. Complete responders started with a diversity level that resembled newly diagnosed patients at baseline.

The chain combines TRBV13 with TRBJ1-1, with D uncertain. The source was peripheral blood mononuclear cells (PBMCs), collected before the second cycle of nivolumab. The TCR sequence derives from a human donor with classical Hodgkin lymphoma. The CDR3 DNA reads TGTGCCAGCAGCTTAGGCCCTGTGAACACTGAAGCTTTCTTT. It is translated as CASSLGPVNTEAFF.